Shown below are 24 T cell receptor beta chains from a single sample sequenced in a study of CD8+CD57+ T cells in acquired aplastic anemia. Genomic DNA provided the template from which TCR beta VDJ and CDR3 profiles were obtained. TCRdb re-derived calls from the reads in MiXCR, one entry per CDR3 protein. This sample has about 220,000 distinct CDR3 sequences; almost 35% occur once, and the top ten carry roughly 1.1%. Sequenced material: sorted CD4+, CD8+, or CD8+CD57+ T cells (not recorded which) from PBMCs. The receptors here all came from a human donor in good health, serving as a control.

Details on this clonotype: This may stem from a read error, because a much larger clone lies one nucleotide away. Here the CDR3 omits its conserved ending phenylalanine or tryptophan, so a read error is the likely source. The chain uses TRBV14 and TRBJ1-2; no firm D call. The germline CDR1 and CDR2 sequences are SGHDN and FVKESK. The CDR3 contains 12 residues. The V end lost 3 bases, the J end lost 4 bases, and 6 bases lay between the germline ends. CDR3 coding DNA: TGTGCCAGCAGCCATCCGGGCTATGGCTACACCCTC. Its protein product is CASSHPGYGYTL.

The chain couples TRBV18 to TRBJ1-3; D might be TRBD1 (6 bases). The CDR3 extends over 18 amino acids. Trimming removed 2 bases from V and 1 base from J, with 18 bases in between. Germline loops: CDR1 KGHSH, CDR2 LQKENI. Written as DNA, the CDR3 is TGTGCCAGCTCACCATTCATTCCGGACAGATCGTCTGGAAACACCATATATTTT. It is translated as CASSPFIPDRSSGNTIYF. Full variable domain (remainder filled in from reference TRBV18 and TRBJ1-3): NAGVMQNPRHLVRRRGQEARLRCSPMKGHSHVYWYRQLPEEGLKFMVYLQKENIIDESGMPKERFSAEFPKEGPSILRIQQVVRGDSAAYFCASSPFIPDRSSGNTIYFGEGSWLTVV.

The CDR3 region is CAISDRGQGGNTIYF. CDR3 bases: TGTGCCATCAGTGACCGGGGGCAGGGTGGAAACACCATATATTTT. J is TRBJ1-3 and V is TRBV10-3; D perhaps matches TRBD1 (6 bases). The CDR3 is 15 amino acids. V dropped 3 bases and J dropped 3 bases, with 12 bases sitting between them. The V gene's germline CDR1 is ENHRY and CDR2 SYGVKD.

This clonotype was seen only a few times. The rearrangement uses TRBV5-5 and TRBJ1-3, with D hard to call. Per germline, CDR1 SGHKS and CDR2 YYEKEE (reference sequence). The CDR3 runs to 15 residues. V was shortened by 4 bases and J by 7 bases, with 18 bases between the two germline ends. The CDR3 nucleotides read TGTGCCAGCAGCGACCCCCAAGGACGGACCAACACCATATATTTT. Amino acid sequence: CASSDPQGRTNTIYF.

This clonotype was found a few times. The chain uses TRBV3-1 and TRBJ1-1, with D perhaps matching TRBD1 (5 bases). Germline V gene sequence: CDR1 LGHDT, CDR2 YNNKEL (reference sequence). CDR3 length equals 16 residues. Trimming cost V 2 bases and J 0 bases, with 13 bases left between them. CDR3 bases: TGTGCCAGCAGCCAAATGCCGCAGGGCTTGAACACTGAAGCTTTCTTT. Translated, it gives CASSQMPQGLNTEAFF. Drawing the rest from reference TRBV3-1 and TRBJ1-1, the complete variable domain is DTAVSQTPKYLVTQMGNDKSIKCEQNLGHDTMYWYKQDSKKFLKIMFSYNNKELIINETVPNRFSPKSPDKAHLNLHINSLELGDSAVYFCASSQMPQGLNTEAFFGQGTRLTVV.

This clonotype has just a few counts. The chain joins TRBV6-1 to TRBJ1-2; 12 bases are a match to TRBD1. J was trimmed by 1 base and V by 4 bases; bases with no gene match: 7. The CDR3 extends over 17 amino acids. Germline assignment: CDR1 MNHNS and CDR2 SASEGT. The CDR3: CASSGGQGATHNYGYTF. CDR3 in DNA: TGTGCCAGCAGTGGGGGACAGGGGGCGACACATAACTATGGCTACACCTTC.

This clonotype was counted many times. CDR3 residues: CSARDSRKSGEQYF. Here the CDR3 DNA reads TGCAGTGCTAGAGATTCTCGGAAATCGGGGGAGCAGTACTTC. V and J are TRBV20-1 and TRBJ2-7; a possible D gene is TRBD2 (5 bases). In germline, CDR1 is DFQATT, CDR2 SNEGSKA (reference sequence). The germline V and J ends were trimmed by 0 bases and 7 bases, with 16 bases remaining between them. CDR3 length: 14 residues.

This clonotype was counted ten times or more. V gene TRBV12-3 or TRBV12-4 combines with J gene TRBJ2-7; 7 bases fit TRBD1. This CDR3 comprises 16 residues. Unmatched junction bases numbered 12, after V lost 6 bases and J lost 1 base. CDR3 in amino acids: CASSKKTGQLSYEQYF. CDR3 sequence (DNA): TGTGCCAGCAGCAAAAAAACGGGACAGCTTTCCTACGAGCAGTACTTC.

This clonotype came up a few times. The rearrangement joins TRBV5-1 to TRBJ2-3; D is perhaps TRBD1 (7 bases). The CDR3 covers 14 residues. Trimming cost V 3 bases and J 3 bases, with 11 bases left between them. Per the germline V gene, CDR1 is SGHRS and CDR2 is YFSETQ. Here the CDR3 reads CASSSPGGTDTQYF. CDR3 DNA sequence: TGCGCCAGCAGCTCGCCAGGGGGGACAGATACGCAGTATTTT.

The chain has TRBV7-9 and TRBJ2-1, with D tentatively TRBD1 (6 bases). The germline CDR1 and CDR2 sequences are SEHNR and FQNEAQ (reference sequence). The V end was cut by 9 bases, the J end by 5 bases, with 11 bases between. This CDR3 comprises 12 residues. CDR3 amino acids: CASINRDNEQFF. In nucleotides, the CDR3 is TGTGCCAGTATTAACAGGGACAATGAGCAGTTCTTC.

The rearrangement links TRBV20-1 to TRBJ1-1; D gene unclear. Germline CDR1 reads DFQATT; CDR2 reads SNEGSKA (reference sequence). The CDR3 spans 8 residues. Trimming stripped 7 bases from V and 7 bases from J, with 4 bases between. Here the CDR3 reads CSGDEAFF. In DNA, the CDR3 is TGCAGTGGGGATGAAGCTTTCTTT.

This clonotype was seen ten or more times. This chain joins TRBV19 and TRBJ1-2; no clear D gene. The germline V gene has CDR1 LNHDA and CDR2 SQIVND (reference sequence). Deletions cut 7 bases from V and 1 base from J, with 13 bases between. This CDR3 has 14 amino acids. DNA of the CDR3: TGTGCCAGTATACGGGCAGATGATAACTATGGCTACACCTTC. This translates into CASIRADDNYGYTF.

About this clonotype: This may arise from a read error, as a much more abundant clone is one base away. The chain joins TRBV29-1 to TRBJ2-7, with D maybe TRBD2 (7 bases). Germline-derived CDR1 and CDR2 are SQVTM and ANQGSEA. This CDR3 spans 17 amino acids. Trimming removed 6 bases at V and 0 bases at J, with 24 bases between. CDR3 nucleotide sequence: TGCAGCGTCTGGGGGCTAACGGGAGGACATAGCTCCTACGAGCAGTACTTC. This codes for CSVWGLTGGHSSYEQYF.

The chain carries TRBV10-1 and TRBJ2-7; TRBD2 agrees at 8 bases. V lost 8 bases, J lost 1 base, and 13 bases stayed unmatched. The length of the CDR3 is 16 residues. Germline lookup yields CDR1 WNHNN and CDR2 SYGVQD (reference sequence). CDR3 sequence: CASPLGAGGVSYEQYF. CDR3 nucleotides: TGCGCCAGCCCTCTGGGTGCGGGGGGCGTTTCCTACGAGCAGTACTTC.

The CDR3 spells CATGGGTGELFF. For the CDR3, the DNA is TGTGCCACCGGGGGGGGTACCGGGGAGCTGTTTTTT. J is TRBJ2-2 and V is TRBV15; 7 bases agree with TRBD2. V trimming: 8 bases; J trimming: 5 bases; junction bases outside the gene matches: 2. Germline CDR1 LNHNV, CDR2 YYDKDF (reference sequence). The CDR3 contains 12 residues.

V usage is TRBV29-1 and J usage is TRBJ2-7, with D tentatively TRBD1 (6 bases). Germline CDR1 and CDR2: SQVTM and ANQGSEA. Trimming removed 8 bases at V and 3 bases at J, with 17 bases between. This CDR3 has 13 residues. In nucleotides, the CDR3 is TGCAGCCACCTACAGGGCGATAGCTACGAGCAGTACTTC. This codes for CSHLQGDSYEQYF.

This clonotype was picked up a small number of times. This chain links TRBV5-1 with TRBJ1-4, with a possible D match to TRBD1 (5 bases). The CDR3 is 16 amino acids. Germline CDR1 reads SGHRS; CDR2 reads YFSETQ. V was shortened by 3 bases and J by 0 bases, with 12 bases between the two germline ends. The CDR3 sequence is CASSSTGTSTNEKLFF. The CDR3 region has the DNA TGCGCCAGCAGCTCTACGGGGACGTCAACTAATGAAAAACTGTTTTTT.

This clonotype was counted a single time. The V and J genes are TRBV15 and TRBJ2-7, with 7 bases that match TRBD1. The CDR3 contains 12 residues. The germline CDR1 and CDR2 sequences are LNHNV and YYDKDF (reference sequence). The J segment lost 5 bases and the V segment lost 5 bases, leaving 3 bases of the junction unmatched. The DNA of the CDR3 is TGTGCCACCAGCGTGACAGGGAACGAGCAGTACTTC. This encodes CATSVTGNEQYF.

This clonotype has at least ten counts. V is TRBV19 and J is TRBJ1-4; D remains ambiguous. This CDR3 is 14 amino acids long. CDR1 and CDR2 (germline): LNHDA, SQIVND (reference sequence). V was trimmed by 5 bases and J by 0 bases, leaving 7 bases between them. CDR3 sequence (DNA): TGTGCCAGTAGTCCCCCTACAACTAATGAAAAACTGTTTTTT. It yields the protein CASSPPTTNEKLFF.

This clonotype was seen repeatedly, ten times or more. J is TRBJ1-2 and V is TRBV6-4, with 7 nucleotides matching TRBD1. Germline trimming cut 2 bases from V and 0 bases from J; bases unmatched to any gene: 6. In germline, CDR1 is MRHNA, CDR2 SNTAGT. CDR3 length: 16 amino acids. Here the CDR3 DNA reads TGTGCCAGCAGTGACAGGACAGGACTTACTAACTATGGCTACACCTTC. It codes for CASSDRTGLTNYGYTF.

This clonotype appeared many times. This chain joins TRBV10-3 and TRBJ2-3; D is undetermined. Germline CDR1 is ENHRY and CDR2 is SYGVKD. Trimming removed 2 bases from V and 4 bases from J, with 16 bases in between. The CDR3 loop spans 16 amino acids. The CDR3 bases are TGTGCCATCAGTGAGCGGTCCCTAAATCTAGCAGATACGCAGTATTTT. As protein: CAISERSLNLADTQYF.

This clonotype appeared a single time. With a much larger clone just one base away, this may be a read error. Since no conserved phenylalanine or tryptophan closes the CDR3, a read error is the likely cause. The rearrangement links TRBV7-9 to TRBJ2-2, with unresolved D. The CDR3 spans 13 residues. V was pared by 2 bases and J by 6 bases, with 7 bases between. Germline V CDR1 and CDR2: SEHNR, FQNEAQ (reference sequence). CDR3 residues: CASSLRDPGELFL. In DNA form, the CDR3 reads TGTGCCAGCAGCTTAAGGGATCCCGGGGAGCTGTTTCTT.

This clonotype was counted once. V usage is TRBV4-1 and J usage is TRBJ1-6, with a possible D match to TRBD1 (5 bases). Trimming pared 1 base from V and 6 bases from J, leaving 19 bases between. The CDR3 covers 18 residues. CDR1 and CDR2 from the germline V gene are MGHRA and YSYEKL. Here the CDR3 DNA reads TGCGCCAGCAGCCAAGGAGTAAATCCCGGGACGGGTAATTCACCCCTCCACTTT. This sequence encodes CASSQGVNPGTGNSPLHF.

This clonotype came up many times. This chain uses TRBV19 with TRBJ2-7, with 9 bases that match TRBD2. From germline, CDR1 is LNHDA and CDR2 SQIVND (reference sequence). The CDR3 spans 14 residues. J lost 3 bases, V lost 5 bases, and 5 bases had no gene match. The CDR3: CASSELAGDYEQYF. The CDR3, as DNA: TGTGCCAGTAGTGAACTAGCGGGCGACTACGAGCAGTACTTC.